A selection of T cell receptor beta chains follows, all from one sample in a study of blood T cell repertoires in COVID-19. The table came from immunoSEQ multiplex PCR; TCRdb's copy has only in-frame clones and leaves some out. In the table there are over 200,000 clones, almost 85% of which are singletons. Sequencing used PBMCs or T cells enriched from blood (not recorded which). These receptors originate from a man aged 35 to 55 who had recovered from COVID-19. Both conserved end residues are part of each CDR3. D genes are given only for firm matches. Not all rows give a size; the values are once, few, many and, for expanded clones, a class.

abundance | d_gene | j_gene | v_gene | CDR3aa | CDR3nt
once | - | TRBJ2-7 | TRBV18 | CASSPPAAATYEQYF | TGTGCCAGCTCACCACCAGCGGCGGCTACCTACGAGCAGTACTTC
- | - | TRBJ2-3 | TRBV5-6 | CASSPRVRTDTQYF | TGTGCCAGCAGCCCCCGGGTCCGCACAGATACGCAGTATTTT
- | - | TRBJ1-6 | TRBV6-5 | CASSYAGEGKSPLHF | TGTGCCAGCAGTTACGCGGGTGAGGGTAAATCACCCCTCCACTTT
- | TRBD1 | TRBJ1-2 | TRBV7-9 | CASSSRQGTVNGYTF | TGTGCCAGCAGCTCCCGACAGGGGACGGTCAATGGCTACACCTTC
few | - | TRBJ2-7 | TRBV5-1 | CASSLTDTTYEQYF | TGCGCCAGCAGCTTGACGGATACTACCTACGAGCAGTACTTC
few | TRBD1 | TRBJ1-3 | TRBV9 | CASSAGTGMTLGTIYF | TGTGCCAGCAGCGCTGGGACAGGGATGACGTTGGGCACCATATATTTT
- | - | TRBJ2-7 | TRBV6-5 | CASSYDDGLYEQYF | TGTGCCAGCTCATACGACGATGGGCTTTACGAGCAGTACTTC
once | TRBD2 | TRBJ2-3 | TRBV5-4 | CASSLLTSGGASGDTQYF | TGTGCCAGCAGCCTATTAACTAGCGGGGGGGCCTCTGGAGATACGCAGTATTTT
- | - | TRBJ2-7 | TRBV11-2 | CASSYTRGIYEQYF | TGTGCCAGCAGCTACACCCGCGGAATCTACGAGCAGTACTTC
- | - | TRBJ2-5 | TRBV27 | CASSLAIGETQYF | TGTGCCAGCAGTTTAGCTATTGGAGAGACCCAGTACTTC
- | TRBD1 | TRBJ2-5 | TRBV24-1 | CATSDPGTDGETQYF | TGTGCCACCAGTGACCCCGGGACAGACGGAGAGACCCAGTACTTC
- | TRBD2 | TRBJ2-3 | TRBV7-3 | CASSIAGVGGLTDTQYF | TGTGCCAGCAGCATAGCGGGAGTAGGGGGGTTGACAGATACGCAGTATTTT
- | TRBD2 | TRBJ2-3 | TRBV28 | CASSLLGLAGGMGTDTQYF | TGTGCCAGCAGTTTATTAGGACTAGCGGGGGGGATGGGGACAGATACGCAGTATTTT
- | TRBD2 | TRBJ2-1 | TRBV18 | CASSPPQRGVSYNEQFF | TGTGCCAGCTCACCACCTCAGCGGGGGGTTTCCTACAATGAGCAGTTCTTC
- | TRBD2 | TRBJ2-2 | TRBV5-1 | CASSIAGGHTGELFF | TGCGCCAGCAGTATAGCGGGGGGCCACACCGGGGAGCTGTTTTTT
- | - | TRBJ1-1 | TRBV7-3 | CASSLSENTEAFF | TGTGCCAGCAGCTTAAGCGAGAACACTGAAGCTTTCTTT
- | TRBD2 | TRBJ2-1 | TRBV18 | CASSPGSGIYNEQFF | TGTGCCAGCTCACCAGGGAGCGGGATCTACAATGAGCAGTTCTTC
- | - | TRBJ1-2 | TRBV5-4 | CASSPGVGELDGYTF | TGTGCCAGCAGCCCGGGGGTCGGGGAACTGGATGGCTACACCTTC
- | - | TRBJ1-1 | TRBV18 | CASSPEGDTEAFF | TGTGCCAGCTCACCTGAGGGGGATACTGAAGCTTTCTTT
few | - | TRBJ2-5 | TRBV3-1/TRBV3-2 | CASSQGLGSALQETQYF | TGTGCCAGCAGCCAAGGGTTAGGTAGCGCTCTACAAGAGACCCAGTACTTC
- | - | TRBJ1-6 | TRBV12-3/TRBV12-4 | CASTVDGDSPLHF | TGTGCCAGCACCGTCGACGGGGATTCACCCCTCCACTTT
- | - | TRBJ1-2 | TRBV28 | CASSLLGAVYGYTF | TGTGCCAGCAGTTTATTGGGGGCAGTCTACGGCTACACCTTC
- | TRBD1 | TRBJ2-1 | TRBV6-5 | CASSTGQGDNEQFF | TGTGCTAGCAGTACGGGACAGGGGGACAATGAGCAGTTCTTC
few | TRBD2 | TRBJ2-1 | TRBV28 | CASLTAGDIYNEQFF | TGTGCCAGCCTCACAGCGGGAGATATCTACAATGAGCAGTTCTTC
- | TRBD1 | TRBJ1-3 | TRBV5-1 | CASSPTTGFSGNTIYF | TGCGCCAGCAGCCCCACGACAGGGTTCTCTGGAAACACCATATATTTT
- | - | TRBJ1-4 | TRBV29-1 | CSVAITNEKLFF | TGCAGCGTTGCTATCACTAATGAAAAACTGTTTTTT
- | - | TRBJ1-1 | TRBV5-1 | CASSLGLGGTEAFF | TGCGCCAGCAGCTTGGGGCTCGGGGGCACTGAAGCTTTCTTT
- | TRBD1 | TRBJ1-1 | TRBV5-1 | CASSLAQGPEAFF | TGCGCCAGCAGTCTTGCACAGGGGCCTGAAGCTTTCTTT
- | - | TRBJ1-1 | TRBV30 | CAWTEKTNTEAFF | TGTGCCTGGACGGAGAAAACGAACACTGAAGCTTTCTTT